What follows is one T cell receptor (beta chain) and its context. The table lists this clone with many counts. Its antigen is still unknown. This entry is derived from a study of T cell clonality in common variable immunodeficiency (dated by TCRdb to the mid-2010s). Both CVID patients and healthy controls were predominantly of Caucasian heritage. From each donor, 5 to 8 ml of heparinized peripheral whole blood was collected. TCRbeta CDR3 repertoires were sequenced from genomic DNA of adults with common variable immune deficiency (CVID) and healthy adult controls. There were approximately 22 healthy adult volunteers in the control group (around twelve female and around 10 male), ranging in age from roughly 20 to 70 years, with a mean age of roughly 35. To isolate peripheral blood mononuclear cells, diluted blood was subjected to density centrifugation over Hypaque 1077 or Ficoll-Paque. Genomic DNA was obtained from unsorted mononuclear cells through either Qiagen column purification or a centrifugation-based method.

What the research found in general, with its limitations: Patient heterogeneity within the CVID cohort put limits on correlating repertoire features with clinical complications. TCRbeta clonality was higher in CVID subjects than in healthy controls (t-test p = 0.018), and the increase was most characteristic of about a third of subjects. Fewer deletions and N-nucleotide insertions were reportedly observed in CVID TCRbeta sequences, and highly modified clones with 13 or more V deletions were reportedly absent from CVID TCRbeta sequences. The authors noted that sequencing repertoires of T cell subpopulations would be needed to clarify what caused the increased clonality in CVID. Even though DNA input was equal, the average per sample came to 82,000 or so unique sequences for controls compared with about 30,000 for CVID samples. Healthy controls shared more TCRbeta clones with each other than CVID subjects shared among themselves (p < 0.0001).

Equivalent amounts of genomic DNA from CVID and control samples were used as sequencing input. For every sample, a 60 bp segment covering the rearranged TCRbeta CDR3 region was amplified and then sequenced. The immunoSEQ assay, a bias-corrected multiplex PCR with high-throughput sequencing, was employed for TCRbeta amplification. Concerning the study's data processing: Every unique nucleotide sequence counted as a clone and was annotated with V, D and J genes, copy number and frequency. Sequences were labeled productive if in frame, and non-productive if out of frame or containing stop codons. As previously described, clonality was computed from Shannon's entropy. The predicted amino acid sequences of productive clones were used to derive mean CDR3 Kyte-Doolittle hydropathy. Scaled V gene usage was hierarchically clustered using Manhattan distance and complete linkage with the R hclust function. Clone sharing by CDR3 amino acid sequence was assessed by resampling 12 repertoires per group over 100 rounds. Repertoires were searched for roughly 70 published EBV-specific and around 240 published CMV-specific TCRbeta sequences. A couple of CVID samples that yielded fewer than 10,000 sequences were excluded from the analysis, so roughly 40 CVID repertoires were retained. TCRdb mirrors the immuneACCESS table, restricted to in-frame sequences. Some clones are absent from its copies; in checked studies, under half trace to an unresolved V gene, and the reason for the others is unknown. V, J and clone size are taken as reported in that table, and D and trimming were inferred from the DNA itself. With about 64,000 clones recorded, this sample contains no clone counted only once. Less than 2% of the sample is in the top ten clones.

This TCR came from a person aged 18 to 70 in good health. Input material: peripheral blood mononuclear cells.

The CDR3 DNA, read in part, is TGCAGCGTGCCGGGCGGGACTAGCGGGAAGTACGAG. Its protein is CSVPGGTSGKYE. The CDR3 in its entirety is CSVPGGTSGKYEQYF. The sequence is built from TRBV29-1 and TRBJ2-7, with 13 central nucleotides matching TRBD2. The read finishes 3 residues shy of the CDR3 end, and the germline J gene is used to complete it. Via the germline V gene, CDR1 is SQVTM and CDR2 ANQGSEA. The CDR3 contains 15 residues, cysteine and phenylalanine counted. Part of the CDR3 DNA is given, 36 bases translated from base 1. Germline trimming: 6 bases from V, 4 bases from J; junction bases outside gene matches: 9.